The T cell receptor beta chain described here comes from a study of beta chain features in type 1 diabetes. Since all of the isolated RNA was reverse transcribed, expressed TCRB transcripts were what got sequenced. Method: immunoSEQ multiplex PCR; TCRdb's copy keeps in-frame clones and lacks some. Of roughly 250,000 clones detected, roughly 20% appear once; the ten largest clones hold less than 0.03%. The CDR3 is 15 residues long. Trimming took 5 bases from V and 3 from J, leaving 13 bases between them. Looked up from germline, CDR1 is SGHTA and CDR2 is FQGTGA. Comments on this clone: Its antigen is as yet unknown.

The study, taken as a whole, reports: All four CD4+ subsets from Type 1 diabetes patients carried moderately but significantly shorter TCRB CDR3s.

V gene TRBV7-3 combines with J gene TRBJ2-2; D unclear. This clonotype originated in a woman aged 40-49 years with type 1 diabetes. The sample comprised naive CD4+ T cells from blood. CDR3 in amino acids: CASSPGPLDTGELFF. In DNA, the CDR3 is TGTGCCAGCAGCCCGGGTCCTTTAGACACCGGGGAGCTGTTTTTT.